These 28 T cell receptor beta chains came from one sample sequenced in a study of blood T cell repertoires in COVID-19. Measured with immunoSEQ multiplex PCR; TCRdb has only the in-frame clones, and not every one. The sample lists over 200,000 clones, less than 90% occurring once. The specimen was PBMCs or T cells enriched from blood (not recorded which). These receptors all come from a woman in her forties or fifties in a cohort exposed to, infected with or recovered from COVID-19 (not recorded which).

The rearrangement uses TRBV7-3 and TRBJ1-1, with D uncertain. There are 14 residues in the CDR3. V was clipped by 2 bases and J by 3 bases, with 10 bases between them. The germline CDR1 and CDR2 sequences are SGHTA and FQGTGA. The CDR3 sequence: CASSLSPVDTEAFF. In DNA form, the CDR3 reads TGTGCCAGCAGCTTATCTCCGGTGGACACTGAAGCTTTCTTT. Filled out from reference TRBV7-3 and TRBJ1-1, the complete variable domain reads GAGVSQTPSNKVTEKGKYVELRCDPISGHTALYWYRQSLGQGPEFLIYFQGTGAADDSGLPNDRFFAVRPEGSVSTLKIQRTERGDSAVYLCASSLSPVDTEAFFGQGTRLTVV.

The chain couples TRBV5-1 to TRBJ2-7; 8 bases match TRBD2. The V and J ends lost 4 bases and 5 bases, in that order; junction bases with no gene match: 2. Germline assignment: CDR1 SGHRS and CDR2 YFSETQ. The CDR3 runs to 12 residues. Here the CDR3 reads CASSRGGDEQYF. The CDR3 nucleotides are TGCGCCAGCAGCCGGGGGGGCGACGAGCAGTACTTC.

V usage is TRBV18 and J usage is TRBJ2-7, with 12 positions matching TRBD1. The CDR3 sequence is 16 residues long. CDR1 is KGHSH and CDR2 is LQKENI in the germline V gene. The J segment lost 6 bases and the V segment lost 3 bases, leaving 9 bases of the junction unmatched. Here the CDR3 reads CASSPGTGGGLGEQYF. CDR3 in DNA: TGTGCCAGCTCACCTGGGACAGGGGGCGGTTTAGGCGAGCAGTACTTC.

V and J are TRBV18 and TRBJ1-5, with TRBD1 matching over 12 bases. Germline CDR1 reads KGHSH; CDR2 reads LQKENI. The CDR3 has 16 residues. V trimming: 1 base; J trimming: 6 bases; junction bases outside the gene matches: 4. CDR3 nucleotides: TGTGCCAGCTCACCACAGGGACAGGGGGCTGGTCAGCCCCAGCATTTT. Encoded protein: CASSPQGQGAGQPQHF. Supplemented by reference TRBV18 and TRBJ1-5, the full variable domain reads NAGVMQNPRHLVRRRGQEARLRCSPMKGHSHVYWYRQLPEEGLKFMVYLQKENIIDESGMPKERFSAEFPKEGPSILRIQQVVRGDSAAYFCASSPQGQGAGQPQHFGDGTRLSIL.

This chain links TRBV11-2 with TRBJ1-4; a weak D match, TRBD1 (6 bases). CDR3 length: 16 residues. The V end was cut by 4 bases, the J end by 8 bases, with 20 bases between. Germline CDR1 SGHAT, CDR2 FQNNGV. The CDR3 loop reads CASSSKGGTPGEKLFF. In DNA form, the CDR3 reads TGTGCCAGCAGCTCCAAAGGGGGAACTCCGGGAGAAAAACTGTTTTTT.

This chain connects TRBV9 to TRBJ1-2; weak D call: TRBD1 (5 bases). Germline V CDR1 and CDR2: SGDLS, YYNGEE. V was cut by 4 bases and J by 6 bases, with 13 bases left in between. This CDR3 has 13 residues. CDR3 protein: CASSLLPRDGYTF. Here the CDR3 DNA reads TGTGCCAGCAGCCTTCTACCCAGGGATGGCTACACCTTC.

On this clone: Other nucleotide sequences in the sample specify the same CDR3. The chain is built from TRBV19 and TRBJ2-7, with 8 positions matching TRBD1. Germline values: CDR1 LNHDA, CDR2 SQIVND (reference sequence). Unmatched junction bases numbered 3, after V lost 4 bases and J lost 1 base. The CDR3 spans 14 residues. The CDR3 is CASSTGTGSYEQYF. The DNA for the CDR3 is TGTGCCAGTAGTACCGGGACAGGATCCTACGAGCAGTACTTC.

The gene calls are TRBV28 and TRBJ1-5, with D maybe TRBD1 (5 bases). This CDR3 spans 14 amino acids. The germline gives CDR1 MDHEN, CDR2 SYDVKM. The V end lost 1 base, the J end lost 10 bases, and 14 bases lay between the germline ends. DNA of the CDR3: TGTGCCAGCAGTTTATACCGGCGGGGCTTTCCCCAGCATTTT. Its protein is CASSLYRRGFPQHF. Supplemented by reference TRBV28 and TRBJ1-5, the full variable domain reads DVKVTQSSRYLVKRTGEKVFLECVQDMDHENMFWYRQDPGLGLRLIYFSYDVKMKEKGDIPEGYSVSREKKERFSLILESASTNQTSMYLCASSLYRRGFPQHFGDGTRLSIL.

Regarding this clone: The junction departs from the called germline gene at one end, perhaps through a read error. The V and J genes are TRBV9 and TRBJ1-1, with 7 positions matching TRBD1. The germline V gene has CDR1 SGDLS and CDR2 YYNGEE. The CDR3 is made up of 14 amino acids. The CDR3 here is CASSATNGQAPGDF. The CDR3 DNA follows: TGTGCCAGCAGCGCCACAAATGGACAGGCCCCAGGAGACTTT.

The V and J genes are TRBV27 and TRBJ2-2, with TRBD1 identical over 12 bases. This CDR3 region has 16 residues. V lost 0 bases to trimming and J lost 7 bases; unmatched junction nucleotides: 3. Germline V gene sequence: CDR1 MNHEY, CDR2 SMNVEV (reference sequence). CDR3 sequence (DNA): TGTGCCAGCAGTTTATCCGGGACAGGGGGCATCGGGGAGCTGTTTTTT. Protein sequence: CASSLSGTGGIGELFF.

The CDR3 region has the DNA TGTGCCAGCAGCTTAGTACAGGGCGGCAACTATGGCTACACCTTC. Its protein is CASSLVQGGNYGYTF. V is TRBV7-6 and J is TRBJ1-2; D perhaps matches TRBD1 (6 bases). Germline V CDR1 and CDR2: SGHVS, FNYEAQ. The V and J ends lost 1 base and 2 bases respectively, with 11 bases between them. The CDR3 has 15 amino acids.

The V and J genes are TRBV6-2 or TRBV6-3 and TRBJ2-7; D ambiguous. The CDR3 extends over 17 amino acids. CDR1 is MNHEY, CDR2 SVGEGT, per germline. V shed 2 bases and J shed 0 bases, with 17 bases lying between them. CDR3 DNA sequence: TGTGCCAGCAGTTACCAAAAAGCAACAGCCCTCTCCTACGAGCAGTACTTC. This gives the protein CASSYQKATALSYEQYF.

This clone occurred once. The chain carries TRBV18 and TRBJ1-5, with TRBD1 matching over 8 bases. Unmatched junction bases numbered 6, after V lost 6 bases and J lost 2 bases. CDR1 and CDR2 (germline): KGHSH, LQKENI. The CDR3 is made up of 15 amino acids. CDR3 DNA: TGTGCCAGCTCGACAGGGGCAAGTGGCAATCAGCCCCAGCATTTT. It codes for CASSTGASGNQPQHF.

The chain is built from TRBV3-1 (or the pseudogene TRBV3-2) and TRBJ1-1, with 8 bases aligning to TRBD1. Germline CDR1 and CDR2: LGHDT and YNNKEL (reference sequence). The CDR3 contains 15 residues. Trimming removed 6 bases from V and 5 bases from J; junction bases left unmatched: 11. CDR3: CASRHRDRPGTEAFF. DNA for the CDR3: TGTGCCAGCAGACATAGGGACAGGCCGGGGACTGAAGCTTTCTTT.

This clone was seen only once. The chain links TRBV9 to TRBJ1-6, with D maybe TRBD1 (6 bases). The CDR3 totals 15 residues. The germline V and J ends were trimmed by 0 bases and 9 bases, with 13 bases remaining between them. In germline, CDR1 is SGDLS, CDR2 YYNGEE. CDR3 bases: TGTGCCAGCAGCGTAGATCGGGGGGCCGGTTCACCCCTCCACTTT. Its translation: CASSVDRGAGSPLHF.

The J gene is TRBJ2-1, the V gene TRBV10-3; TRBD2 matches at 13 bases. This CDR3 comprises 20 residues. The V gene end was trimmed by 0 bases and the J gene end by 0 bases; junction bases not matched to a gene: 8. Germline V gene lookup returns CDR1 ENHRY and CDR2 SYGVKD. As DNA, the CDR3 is TGTGCCATCAGTGAGTCAATGACTAGCGGGGGGCCCCGCTCCTACAATGAGCAGTTCTTC. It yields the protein CAISESMTSGGPRSYNEQFF.

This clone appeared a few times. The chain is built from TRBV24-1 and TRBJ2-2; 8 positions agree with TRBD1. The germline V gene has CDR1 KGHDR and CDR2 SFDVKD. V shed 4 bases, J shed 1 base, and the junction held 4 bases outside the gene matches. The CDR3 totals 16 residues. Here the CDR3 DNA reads TGTGCCACCAGTGACTTTGGACAGGGGAACACCGGGGAGCTGTTTTTT. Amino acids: CATSDFGQGNTGELFF.

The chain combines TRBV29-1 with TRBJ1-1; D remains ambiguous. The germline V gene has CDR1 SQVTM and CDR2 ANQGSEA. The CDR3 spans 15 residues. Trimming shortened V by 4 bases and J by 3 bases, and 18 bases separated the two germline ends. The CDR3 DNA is TGCAGCGTTGCCGGACGGGGAGCTCTTGACACTGAAGCTTTCTTT. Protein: CSVAGRGALDTEAFF.

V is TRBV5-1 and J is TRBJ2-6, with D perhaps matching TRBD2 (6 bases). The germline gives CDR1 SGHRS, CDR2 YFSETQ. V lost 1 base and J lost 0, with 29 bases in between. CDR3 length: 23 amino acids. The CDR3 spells CASSLLFRDTGLRGGSGANVLTF. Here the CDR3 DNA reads TGCGCCAGCAGCTTGCTATTTCGGGATACGGGACTCCGTGGGGGCTCTGGGGCCAACGTCCTGACTTTC. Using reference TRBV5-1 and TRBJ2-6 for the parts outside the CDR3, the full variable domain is KAGVTQTPRYLIKTRGQQVTLSCSPISGHRSVSWYQQTPGQGLQFLFEYFSETQRNKGNFPGRFSGRQFSNSRSEMNVSTLELGDSALYLCASSLLFRDTGLRGGSGANVLTFGAGSRLTVL.

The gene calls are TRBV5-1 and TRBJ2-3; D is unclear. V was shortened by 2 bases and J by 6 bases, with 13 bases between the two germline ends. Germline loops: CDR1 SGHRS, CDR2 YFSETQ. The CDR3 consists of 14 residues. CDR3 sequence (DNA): TGCGCCAGCAGCTTTCTACTACTCGGTGATACGCAGTATTTT. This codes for CASSFLLLGDTQYF.

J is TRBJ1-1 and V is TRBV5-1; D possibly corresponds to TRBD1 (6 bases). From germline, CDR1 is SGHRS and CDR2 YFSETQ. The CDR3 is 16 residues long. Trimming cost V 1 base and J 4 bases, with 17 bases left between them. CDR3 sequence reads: CASSLLGGRASTEAFF. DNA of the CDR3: TGCGCCAGCAGCTTGCTGGGGGGGCGGGCTTCCACTGAAGCTTTCTTT.

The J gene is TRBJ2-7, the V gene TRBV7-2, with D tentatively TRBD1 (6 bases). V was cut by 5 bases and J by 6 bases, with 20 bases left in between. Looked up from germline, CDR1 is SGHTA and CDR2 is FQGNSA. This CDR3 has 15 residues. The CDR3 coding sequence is TGTGCCAGCAGCAGGGAACAGGGTAATCTAGGCGAGCAGTACTTC. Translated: CASSREQGNLGEQYF.

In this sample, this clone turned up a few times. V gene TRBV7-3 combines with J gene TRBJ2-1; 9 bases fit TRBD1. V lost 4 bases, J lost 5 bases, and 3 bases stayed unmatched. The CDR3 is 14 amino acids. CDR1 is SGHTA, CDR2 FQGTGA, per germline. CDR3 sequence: CASSSGTGNNEQFF. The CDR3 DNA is TGTGCCAGCAGCTCCGGGACAGGGAACAATGAGCAGTTCTTC.

For the CDR3, the DNA is TGTGCCACCACCTTGCGGGGGAACTATGGCTACACCTTC. Translating gives CATTLRGNYGYTF. V gene TRBV5-8 combines with J gene TRBJ1-2; D may be TRBD1 (5 bases). The CDR3 has 13 amino acids. Germline assignment: CDR1 SGHTS and CDR2 YDEGEE. With 9 bases removed from V and 2 bases from J, the gap between germline ends came to 14 bases.

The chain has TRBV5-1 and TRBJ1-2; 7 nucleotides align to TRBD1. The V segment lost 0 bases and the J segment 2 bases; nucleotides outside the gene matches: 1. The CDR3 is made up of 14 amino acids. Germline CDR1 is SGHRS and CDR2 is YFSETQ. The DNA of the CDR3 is TGCGCCAGCAGCTTGGGGGACAGCAACTATGGCTACACCTTC. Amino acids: CASSLGDSNYGYTF.

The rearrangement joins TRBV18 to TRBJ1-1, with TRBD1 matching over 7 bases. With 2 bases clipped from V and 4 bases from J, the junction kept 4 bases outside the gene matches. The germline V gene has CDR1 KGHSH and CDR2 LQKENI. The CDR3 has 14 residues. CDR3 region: CASSPRTGTTEAFF. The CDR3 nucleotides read TGTGCCAGCTCACCAAGGACAGGAACCACTGAAGCTTTCTTT.

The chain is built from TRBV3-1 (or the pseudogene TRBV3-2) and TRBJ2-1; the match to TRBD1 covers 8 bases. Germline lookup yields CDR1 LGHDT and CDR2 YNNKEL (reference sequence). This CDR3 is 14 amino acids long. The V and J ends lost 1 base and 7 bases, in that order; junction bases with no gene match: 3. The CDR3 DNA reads TGTGCCAGCAGCCAAGGGACAGGGAATAATGAGCAGTTCTTC. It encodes CASSQGTGNNEQFF.

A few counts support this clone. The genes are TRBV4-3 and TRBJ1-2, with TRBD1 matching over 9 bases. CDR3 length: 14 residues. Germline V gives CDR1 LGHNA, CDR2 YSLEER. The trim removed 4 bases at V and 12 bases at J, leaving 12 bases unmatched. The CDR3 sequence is CASSRGQGGPENTF. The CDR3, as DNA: TGCGCCAGCAGCCGGGGACAGGGAGGACCAGAAAACACCTTC.